This T cell receptor beta chain was observed in a study of T cell responses to AZD1222 COVID-19 vaccine. The study's findings and limits: Receipt of two AZD1222 doses was followed by a rise in Spike-specific TCR breadth and depth. Donors were chiefly white British, with a greater number of females, and clonal diversity was perhaps underestimated. It was only after the peak T cell response that any repertoires were sampled.

Assay used: immunoSEQ multiplex PCR; TCRdb lists only in-frame clones, some missing. Among tens of thousands of clones, roughly nine tenths were seen once, and the ten largest hold roughly 2.3%. On this clone itself: What it binds is not known.

The V segment lost 4 bases and the J segment 6 bases; nucleotides outside the gene matches: 10. The CDR3 is 15 amino acids. Germline CDR1 and CDR2: SGDLS and YYNGEE. The sample consisted of peripheral blood, taken on day 0 of AZD1222 vaccination. This receptor was identified in an adult in good health. The chain combines TRBV9 with TRBJ2-1; TRBD2 aligns across 7 bases. CDR3 loop: CASSTSGEPLNEQFF. The CDR3 nucleotides read TGTGCCAGCAGCACCAGCGGGGAGCCCCTCAATGAGCAGTTCTTC.